Sequencing of this TCR beta chain was carried out in a study of cytomegalovirus exposure and HLA in healthy donors (dated by TCRdb to about 2017). For context, the study as a whole: An earlier analysis of approximately 640 of the donors reported 250 to 300 Gb of sequence data and around 110 million unique TCR beta sequences from about 200 million T cells. An early release that covered around 590 HLA-typed donors contained approximately 300 gigabases of sequencing data and 65 million to 100 million unique TCR sequences. The genetic ancestry cluster associated with self-reported Caucasian donors included approximately 85% of the roughly 400 genotyped donors. The study aimed to test whether cataloging public T cell receptors could reveal signatures of past pathogen exposure. Using immunosequencing, the study profiled T cell repertoires from 550 to 750 subjects and related those repertoires to cytomegalovirus serostatus. In addition to the first cohort of about 650 subjects, a separate validation cohort of approximately 110 different subjects was used. The study combined high-throughput TCR immunosequencing, statistical association of individual TCRs with disease status, and machine learning to predict cytomegalovirus infection status. A later analysis re-examined previously published TCR beta repertoires from roughly 720 donors and added high-resolution HLA genotyping to investigate patterns of TCR occurrence. In the later analysis, no new phenotypic data were used to find candidate immune exposures; instead, reliance was placed on TCR beta sequences and their occurrence across donors. To decide whether each TCR beta V gene segment behaved as functional or pseudogenic, an earlier analysis of some 600 of the donors relied on high-throughput TCR beta sequencing. Donor age, sex, ethnicity and CMV serostatus were collected together with the repertoire data. A later genetic analysis took genome-wide SNP genotypes for about 55% of the 666 donors and used that subset as a discovery cohort. Every repertoire in the discovery cohort had been generated on one and the same sequencing platform. HLA typing included class I and class II loci at four-digit resolution. The number of donors typed differed by locus, with 629-630 for A, B, C, DRB1 and DQB1, approximately 500 for DQA1, 606 for DPA1, and around 460 for DPB1. Because of strong linkage in the cohort, roughly 5 DR-DQ haplotypes were treated as single units for association and clustering. Among roughly 370 genotyped donors of the cohort, an average of approximately 230,000 unique TCR beta nucleotide sequences were sequenced per donor, about a sixth of them non-productive. Paper-wide results and their limitations: In vitro tests confirmed that a few of the cytomegalovirus-associated TCR beta chains recognize cytomegalovirus antigens. A later analysis found that HLA-associated TCR beta chains were more clonally expanded and had lower generation probabilities than equally common non-associated chains. Only TCR beta chains were sequenced in this cohort, and the absence of alpha or paired-chain data limited detectable features. For the cohort, immune exposure information was limited to CMV serostatus. Assigning TCR associations to individual alleles was difficult when HLA alleles, especially DR and DQ, strongly co-occurred. The authors suggested that the approach could potentially be generalized to other disease states and immunological phenotypes. Most TCR sequences were observed very rarely across donors, whereas some public TCRs were present in many individuals. A cluster of highly shared sequence variants was judged likely to represent a technical artifact of the sequencing pipeline. Presence/absence analyses assumed roughly uniform sequencing depth across donors, an assumption that may not hold. Approximately 16 rarely observed V segments, including chromosome 9 orphons, were excluded from the earlier analysis of approximately 500 of the donors because counts were too low. Linkage disequilibrium might explain the correlated functional status among segregating V segments, but an unknown experimental factor could not be ruled out. Because HLA typing was missing for some donors at each locus, association tests included only the typed subset. A later analysis associated approximately 17,000 TCR beta sequences with specific HLA alleles at a false discovery rate of 0.05. A further reported finding was that TCR beta sequences accurately predicted the HLA-A and HLA-B alleles for most subjects in the first cohort. A later analysis found that TCR association rates varied across HLA loci, with DRB1 alleles showing the most associated TCRs and HLA-C alleles the fewest. Several of the top co-occurrence clusters appeared to be linked to parvovirus B19, influenza, CMV and Epstein-Barr virus, according to a later analysis. Cytomegalovirus status was reported to be diagnosed by the classifier with high specificity and sensitivity in both the original and validation cohorts. An earlier analysis of approximately 590 of the donors showed that most TCR beta V segments appeared in productive rearrangements either about 90% or about 30% of the time, which broadly matched IMGT annotations. The 87-base-pair reads could not distinguish some IMGT-functional V segments, including TRBV6-2 and TRBV6-3, so those segments were excluded. Most CMV-associated TCR beta chains appeared to be HLA-restricted in a later analysis, and the HLA associations seemed to be driven largely by CMV exposure. A later genetic analysis associated a missense DCLRE1C variant with V-gene and J-gene trimming of TCR beta chains, and an independent cohort replicated the association. Compared with the roughly 670-donor mean, donors in an Asian-associated ancestry cluster had fewer N-insertions in productive TCRs, according to a later genetic analysis. In the study, around 160 TCR beta chains were listed as associated with cytomegalovirus.

The CDR3 starts with the cysteine, ends with the phenylalanine, and has 16 residues. The retained sequence is limited to the CDR3, 48 bases, with the frame set at the first base. Per the germline V gene (reference sequence), LNHNV is the CDR1 and YYDKDF is the CDR2. The V end gives up 1 base and the J end 2 bases, leaving 6 bases in the junction not matched to a gene. Regarding this clone: This clone's antigen is unknown.

The cohort was made up of roughly 670 healthy bone marrow donors. At the time of sampling, all cohort members were nominally healthy, though unrecorded immune exposures were likely present. The donor tested CMV seronegative and was one of the 352 seronegative cohort members. Each donor provided a peripheral blood sample, and peripheral blood mononuclear cells were used for TCR beta sequencing. The Qiagen DNeasy Blood Extraction Kit was used to extract genomic DNA from the blood cell samples. The protocol used for the library was the immunoSEQ multiplex PCR assay. The multiplex PCR relied on a mix of 60 forward primers for TCR Vbeta segments and 13 reverse primers for TCR Jbeta segments. A multiplex PCR assay on genomic DNA amplified the CDR3 region of rearranged TCR beta genes. The amplified TCR beta libraries were sequenced on the Illumina HiSeq System as 87-base-pair reads. The original pipeline was this. A later analysis counted around 72 million unique TCR beta chains across the 666 repertoires, and 10 million to 11 million of these chains were shared by at least two donors. A nearest-neighbor algorithm error-corrected the raw reads and collapsed the reads into unique sequences, merging closely related sequences to remove PCR and sequencing errors. Alignment of CDR3 sequences to IMGT reference sequences was used to assign V, D and J gene segments. For a sequence to be retained, a match of at least six nucleotides was required to both a V gene segment and a J gene segment. A rearrangement counted as productive if the CDR3 had no stop codons and remained in frame with V and J, and every other rearrangement counted as non-productive. CDR3 was defined by IMGT convention, running from the second conserved V-encoded cysteine to the conserved J-encoded phenylalanine. The earlier analysis of about 560 of the donors excluded any sequence lacking an unambiguous match to a single V gene segment. An earlier analysis of a few hundred of the donors called V segments functional above 56.7% productive rearrangements and segregating when the between-donor standard deviation exceeded 5%. A statistical classification framework was built to diagnose cytomegalovirus status from the catalog of TCR beta chain sequences. V and J gene assignment, in a later analysis, came from comparing TCR nucleotide sequences with IMGT/GENE-DB human TR gene sequences. A later analysis assigned CDR3 sequences and most-parsimonious VDJ recombination scenarios with the TCRdist pipeline. A later analysis defined each TCR beta chain by its CDR3 amino acid sequence plus V-gene family, and excluded reads lacking a unique V-gene family. To address suspected cross-contamination and a sequencing artifact, a later analysis removed some 620 highly shared, low-generation-probability nucleotide sequences. A later analysis calculated a clonal expansion index for each public chain from normalized within-repertoire ranks of inferred template counts. In a later analysis, generation probabilities were computed with a VDJ recombination model fitted to out-of-frame rearrangements, and the resulting probabilities were checked against IGoR. In a later analysis, TCR-TCR, TCR-HLA and TCR-CMV co-occurrence was scored with hypergeometric tests, and a repertoire-size bias correction was applied to TCR pairs. To estimate false discovery rates, a later analysis permuted the HLA or CMV assignments 20 times. In a later analysis, co-occurring TCRs were grouped using DBSCAN, with TCRdist sequence similarity added in when clustering inside HLA-allele-positive subsets. Repertoires with fewer than 30,000 or more than 120,000 public chains, plus five repertoires with anomalous nucleotide sharing, were excluded from co-occurrence clustering. TCRdb stores this immuneACCESS table with in-frame sequences only. Part of the clones is absent; in the studies checked, under half of the shortfall reflects unresolved V genes, and no reason is known for the rest. V and J calls and clone size follow that table, whereas D and trimming were derived from the DNA. In this sample's table one finds 100,000 to 150,000 clones. The top ten constitute roughly 2% of the sample.

This receptor was identified in a man aged 35-49 years in good health and CMV-seronegative. The V gene is TRBV15 and the J gene is TRBJ2-3, with TRBD2 matching 7 junction bases. The material sequenced was PBMCs. The encoded CDR3 is CATSRGAGAITDTQYF. The DNA sequence follows: TGTGCCACCAGCAGAGGTGCGGGAGCAATCACAGATACGCAGTATTTT.